Shown below are 3 T cell receptor beta chains from a single sample sequenced in a study of blood T cell repertoires in COVID-19. The data were produced by immunoSEQ multiplex PCR, yet TCRdb's version contains in-frame clones alone and is incomplete. Of more than 200,000 clones detected, 70% to 90% appear once; the ten largest clones hold approximately 2.2%. Material: peripheral blood. The source of these receptors is a woman between 40 and 50 years old who had recovered from COVID-19.

The chain has TRBV27 and TRBJ2-1, with 9 bases aligning to TRBD1. Germline values: CDR1 MNHEY, CDR2 SMNVEV (reference sequence). The V gene end was trimmed by 5 bases and the J gene end by 4 bases; junction bases not matched to a gene: 9. This CDR3 comprises 16 residues. CDR3 sequence: CASSPPDRGAYNEQFF. CDR3 DNA: TGTGCCAGCAGTCCCCCGGACAGGGGAGCTTACAATGAGCAGTTCTTC.

The genes are TRBV27 and TRBJ2-1; TRBD2 matches 15 bases. Germline CDR1 MNHEY, CDR2 SMNVEV (reference sequence). This CDR3 has 19 residues. After removal of 7 bases from V and 2 bases from J, the junction contained 12 bases not matched to a gene. The CDR3 sequence is CASKTAGLAGGPTYNEQFF. The CDR3 DNA sequence: TGTGCCAGCAAGACCGCCGGACTAGCGGGAGGGCCCACCTACAATGAGCAGTTCTTC.

The genes are TRBV7-3 and TRBJ2-1; D gene unclear. The CDR3 totals 17 residues. The V gene lost 5 bases and the J gene lost 2 bases, with 19 bases spanning the gap. Per the germline V gene, CDR1 is SGHTA and CDR2 is FQGTGA. The CDR3 spells CASSPNGGGSTYNEQFF. CDR3 nucleotide sequence: TGTGCCAGCAGCCCCAACGGTGGCGGTTCCACCTACAATGAGCAGTTCTTC.